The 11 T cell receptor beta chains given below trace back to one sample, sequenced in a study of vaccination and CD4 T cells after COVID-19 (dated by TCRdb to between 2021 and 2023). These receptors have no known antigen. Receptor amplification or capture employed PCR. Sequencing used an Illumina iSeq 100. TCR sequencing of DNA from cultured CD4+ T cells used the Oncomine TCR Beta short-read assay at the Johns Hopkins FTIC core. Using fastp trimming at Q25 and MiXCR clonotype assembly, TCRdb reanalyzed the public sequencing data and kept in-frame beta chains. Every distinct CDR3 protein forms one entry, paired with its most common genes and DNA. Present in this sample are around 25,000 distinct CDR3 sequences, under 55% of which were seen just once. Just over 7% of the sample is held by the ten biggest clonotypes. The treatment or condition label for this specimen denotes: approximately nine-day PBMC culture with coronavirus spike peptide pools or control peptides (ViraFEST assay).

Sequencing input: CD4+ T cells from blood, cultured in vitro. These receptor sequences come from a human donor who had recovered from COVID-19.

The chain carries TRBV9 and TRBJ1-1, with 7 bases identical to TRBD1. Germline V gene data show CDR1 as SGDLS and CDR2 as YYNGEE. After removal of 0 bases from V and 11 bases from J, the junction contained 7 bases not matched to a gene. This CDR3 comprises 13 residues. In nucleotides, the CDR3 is TGTGCCAGCAGCGTAGGGGGGACAGACGAGGCTTTCTTT. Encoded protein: CASSVGGTDEAFF.

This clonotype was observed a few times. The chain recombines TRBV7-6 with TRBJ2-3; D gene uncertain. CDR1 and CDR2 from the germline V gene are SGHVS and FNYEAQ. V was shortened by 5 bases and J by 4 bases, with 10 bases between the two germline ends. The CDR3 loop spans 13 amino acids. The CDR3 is CASSLSLSDTQYF. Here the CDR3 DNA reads TGTGCCAGCAGCCTCTCCCTCTCAGATACGCAGTATTTT.

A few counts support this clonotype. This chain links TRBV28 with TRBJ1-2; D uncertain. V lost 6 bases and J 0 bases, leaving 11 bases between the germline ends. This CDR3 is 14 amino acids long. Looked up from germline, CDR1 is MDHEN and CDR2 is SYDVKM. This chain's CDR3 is CASSPALTNYGYTF. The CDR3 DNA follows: TGTGCCAGCAGCCCAGCCCTTACTAACTATGGCTACACCTTC.

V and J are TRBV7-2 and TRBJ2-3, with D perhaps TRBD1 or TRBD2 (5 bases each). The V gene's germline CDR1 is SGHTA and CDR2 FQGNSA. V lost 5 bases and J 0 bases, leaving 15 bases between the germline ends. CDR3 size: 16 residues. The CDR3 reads CASSPQGRASTDTQYF. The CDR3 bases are TGTGCCAGCAGCCCGCAGGGACGAGCTAGCACAGATACGCAGTATTTT. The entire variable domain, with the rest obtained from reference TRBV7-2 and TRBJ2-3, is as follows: GAGVSQSPSNKVTEKGKDVELRCDPISGHTALYWYRQSLGQGLEFLIYFQGNSAPDKSGLPSDRFSAERTGGSVSTLTIQRTQQEDSAVYLCASSPQGRASTDTQYFGPGTRLTVL.

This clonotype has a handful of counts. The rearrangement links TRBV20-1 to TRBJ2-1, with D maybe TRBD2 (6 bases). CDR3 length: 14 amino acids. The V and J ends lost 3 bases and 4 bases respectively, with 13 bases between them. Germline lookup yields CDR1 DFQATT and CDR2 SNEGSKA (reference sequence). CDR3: CSASPQRVYNEQFF. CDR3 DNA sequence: TGCAGTGCTAGTCCCCAGCGGGTATACAATGAGCAGTTCTTC.

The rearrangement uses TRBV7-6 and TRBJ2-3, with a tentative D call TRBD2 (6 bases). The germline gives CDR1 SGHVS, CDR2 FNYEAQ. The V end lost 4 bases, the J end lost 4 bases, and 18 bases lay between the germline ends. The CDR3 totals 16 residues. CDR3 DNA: TGTGCCAGCAGCTCCCGGGTAGCGGCACCCCCAGATACGCAGTATTTT. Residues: CASSSRVAAPPDTQYF.

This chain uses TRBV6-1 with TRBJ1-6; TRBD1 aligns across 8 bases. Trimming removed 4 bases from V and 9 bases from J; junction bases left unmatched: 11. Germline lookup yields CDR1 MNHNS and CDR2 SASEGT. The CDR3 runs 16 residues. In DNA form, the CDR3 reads TGTGCCAGCAGTGGTGCCTTGACAGGGGCTGGTTCACCCCTCCACTTT. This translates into CASSGALTGAGSPLHF.

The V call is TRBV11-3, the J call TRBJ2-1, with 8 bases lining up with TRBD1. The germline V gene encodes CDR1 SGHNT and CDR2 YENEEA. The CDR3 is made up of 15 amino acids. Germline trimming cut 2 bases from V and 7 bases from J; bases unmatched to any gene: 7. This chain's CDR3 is CASSLQGAMDNEQFF. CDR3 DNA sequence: TGTGCCAGCAGCTTACAGGGGGCGATGGATAATGAGCAGTTCTTC.

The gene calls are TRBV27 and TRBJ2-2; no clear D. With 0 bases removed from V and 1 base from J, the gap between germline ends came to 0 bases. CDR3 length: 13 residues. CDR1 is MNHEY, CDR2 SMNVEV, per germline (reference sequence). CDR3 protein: CASSLSNTGELFF. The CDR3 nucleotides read TGTGCCAGCAGTTTATCGAACACCGGGGAGCTGTTTTTT.

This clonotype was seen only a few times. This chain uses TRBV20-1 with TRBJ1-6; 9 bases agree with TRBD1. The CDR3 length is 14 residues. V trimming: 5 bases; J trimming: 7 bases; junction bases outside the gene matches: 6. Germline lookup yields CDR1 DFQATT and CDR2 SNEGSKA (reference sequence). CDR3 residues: CSAQGDRANSPLHF. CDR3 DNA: TGCAGTGCTCAAGGGGACAGGGCGAATTCACCCCTCCACTTT.

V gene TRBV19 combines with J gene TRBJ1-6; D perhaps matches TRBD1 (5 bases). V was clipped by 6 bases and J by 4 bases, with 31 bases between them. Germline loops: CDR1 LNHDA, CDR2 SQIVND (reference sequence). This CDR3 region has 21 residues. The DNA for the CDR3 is TGTGCCAGTAGCACATCCGGGACCGCCAGGGTTGGCAGACTATATAATTCACCCCTCCACTTT. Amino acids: CASSTSGTARVGRLYNSPLHF.